The 21 T cell receptor beta chains below come from one sample, sequenced in a study of T cell changes during pregnancy in multiple sclerosis (dated by TCRdb to between 2017 and 2020). Libraries were constructed by the immunoSEQ multiplex PCR assay. TCRdb limited this immuneACCESS table to in-frame rearrangements with V and J called. A share of clones is missing; checked studies link under half to unresolved V genes, and the rest is unexplained. This sample lists roughly 40,000 clones; approximately 90% were detected once. The top ten clones comprise 0.4% to 0.45% of the sample. This sample comprised CD4+ T cells from peripheral blood mononuclear cells, obtained in the third trimester of pregnancy. These receptor sequences come from a female donor with multiple sclerosis, enrolled in a pregnancy study.

The DNA of the CDR3 is TGTGCCAGCAGCTTACAGGGCAGCTTAAGCACAGATACGCAGTATTTT. Amino acids: CASSLQGSLSTDTQYF. This sequence joins TRBV11-1 and TRBJ2-3; TRBD1 is a possible D gene (5 bases). The CDR3 is made up of 16 amino acids. From germline, CDR1 is SGHAT and CDR2 FQDESV (reference sequence). Trimming took 2 bases from V and 0 from J, leaving 12 bases between them.

This clone was observed a single time. The chain recombines TRBV6-4 with TRBJ1-5; 7 bases match TRBD1. The CDR3 extends over 15 amino acids. Trimming removed 8 bases from V and 2 bases from J; junction bases left unmatched: 9. The germline V gene encodes CDR1 MRHNA and CDR2 SNTAGT. CDR3 residues: CASPPSGTGNQPQHF. CDR3 DNA: TGTGCCAGCCCCCCCTCCGGGACAGGCAATCAGCCCCAGCATTTT.

V gene TRBV6-1 combines with J gene TRBJ2-7, with a tentative D call TRBD2 (5 bases). Germline V gene data show CDR1 as MNHNS and CDR2 as SASEGT. There are 15 residues in the CDR3. V was cut by 4 bases and J by 0 bases, with 13 bases left in between. The DNA for the CDR3 is TGTGCCAGCAGTGTGAAGAGGGTAAGCTCCTACGAGCAGTACTTC. Its translation is CASSVKRVSSYEQYF.

Written as DNA, the CDR3 is TGTGCCAGCAGCGACCGACAGGGGGCGTTTCAGCCCCAGCATTTT. Translating gives CASSDRQGAFQPQHF. V usage is TRBV21-1 and J usage is TRBJ1-5; the table's TRBD1 call for D was not verified on the DNA. TRBV21-1 is listed as a pseudogene. The CDR3 contains 15 residues.

The genes are TRBV2 and TRBJ2-1; tentative D call: TRBD1 (7 bases). The CDR3 is 15 residues long. Germline V CDR1 and CDR2: SNHLY, FYNNEI. V dropped 9 bases and J dropped 2 bases, with 17 bases sitting between them. The CDR3 sequence is CASAGGSSTYNEQFF. CDR3 nucleotides: TGTGCCAGTGCAGGGGGGAGTAGTACCTACAATGAGCAGTTCTTC.

The V and J genes are TRBV7-2 and TRBJ2-1; 7 bases line up with TRBD2. Trimming took 1 base from V and 6 from J; bases not matched to a gene: 9. This CDR3 has 16 amino acids. Germline CDR1 is SGHTA and CDR2 is FQGNSA. CDR3 sequence reads: CASSLGGGGPSNEQFF. In DNA form, the CDR3 reads TGTGCCAGCAGCTTAGGGGGGGGAGGGCCAAGCAATGAGCAGTTCTTC.

In nucleotides, the CDR3 is TGTGCCAGCAGTTTAGGGGGGCCCCTCCACTTT. Translation: CASSLGGPLHF. The chain recombines TRBV28 with TRBJ1-6, with D possibly being TRBD1 (5 bases). In germline, CDR1 is MDHEN, CDR2 SYDVKM. This CDR3 has 11 residues. The ends were cut back, 2 bases at V and 13 bases at J, with 6 bases in the middle.

This clone was recorded only once. This chain uses TRBV4-3 with TRBJ1-4; D might be TRBD1 (6 bases). Between the trimmed V and J ends, which lost 4 bases and 5 bases, there was a span of 14 bases. The CDR3 sequence is 15 residues long. Germline CDR1 is LGHNA and CDR2 is YSLEER. DNA of the CDR3: TGCGCCAGCAGCCCAGGGGACCGGGTAAATGAAAAACTGTTTTTT. The encoded protein is CASSPGDRVNEKLFF.

J is TRBJ1-2 and V is TRBV19; D possibly corresponds to TRBD1 (6 bases). This CDR3 is built from 14 residues. Trimming removed 2 bases from V and 4 bases from J, with 11 bases in between. Germline V gene sequence: CDR1 LNHDA, CDR2 SQIVND (reference sequence). The CDR3 coding sequence is TGTGCCAGTAGTATATCAAGGACAGTCTATGGCTACACCTTC. Residues: CASSISRTVYGYTF.

The table lists this clone with a count of one. V gene TRBV14 combines with J gene TRBJ2-1; TRBD1 aligns across 8 bases. Looked up from germline, CDR1 is SGHDN and CDR2 is FVKESK. The CDR3 covers 17 residues. V lost 0 bases, J lost 8 bases, and 12 bases stayed unmatched. This CDR3 is CASSQDRGGDRFHEQFF. DNA of the CDR3: TGTGCCAGCAGCCAAGATAGGGGTGGGGACAGGTTCCATGAGCAGTTCTTC.

This clone was counted once. The rearrangement uses TRBV25-1 and TRBJ1-2; no firm D call. Deletions cut 1 base from V and 3 bases from J, with 12 bases between. The CDR3 has 15 amino acids. Germline V gene data show CDR1 as MGHDK and CDR2 as SYGVNS. CDR3 DNA: TGTGCCAGCAGTGAATTTGGGTTGGAGTACTATGGCTACACCTTC. Translation gives CASSEFGLEYYGYTF.

The chain links TRBV5-1 to TRBJ1-1; D not resolved. Trimming left V 2 bases short and J 4 bases short, with 9 bases between. The germline V gene has CDR1 SGHRS and CDR2 YFSETQ. This CDR3 region has 13 residues. CDR3 in DNA: TGCGCCAGCAGCTTTTTTCAGTCCACTGAAGCTTTCTTT. Protein product: CASSFFQSTEAFF. The variable domain in full, with the rest retrieved from reference TRBV5-1 and TRBJ1-1, is KAGVTQTPRYLIKTRGQQVTLSCSPISGHRSVSWYQQTPGQGLQFLFEYFSETQRNKGNFPGRFSGRQFSNSRSEMNVSTLELGDSALYLCASSFFQSTEAFFGQGTRLTVV.

This chain links TRBV28 with TRBJ1-5; no clear D gene. This CDR3 is 15 amino acids long. Germline V CDR1 and CDR2: MDHEN, SYDVKM. Trimming removed 2 bases at V and 6 bases at J, with 14 bases between. In DNA form, the CDR3 reads TGTGCCAGCAGTTTAGGAAATCGACTCCTTCAGCCCCAGCATTTT. This sequence encodes CASSLGNRLLQPQHF.

This rearrangement joins TRBV5-1 to TRBJ1-4; D perhaps matches TRBD1 (5 bases). V was trimmed by 5 bases and J by 4 bases, leaving 12 bases between them. Germline CDR1 reads SGHRS; CDR2 reads YFSETQ. The CDR3 has 14 residues. The CDR3 DNA is TGCGCCAGCAGTTTATCAGGGCTTAATGAAAAACTGTTTTTT. Translating it yields CASSLSGLNEKLFF.

The chain carries TRBV5-1 and TRBJ2-7; the match to TRBD2 covers 10 bases. Germline-derived CDR1 and CDR2 are SGHRS and YFSETQ. J gave up 0 bases and V 3 bases, and 6 bases lay outside the gene matches. This CDR3 comprises 16 residues. CDR3 loop: CASSWASGGSSYEQYF. The DNA for the CDR3 is TGCGCCAGCAGCTGGGCTAGCGGGGGTAGCTCCTACGAGCAGTACTTC.

The genes are TRBV27 and TRBJ1-5; the match to TRBD1 covers 7 bases. Germline V gives CDR1 MNHEY, CDR2 SMNVEV (reference sequence). The CDR3 extends over 16 amino acids. V shed 2 bases, J shed 5 bases, and the junction held 9 bases outside the gene matches. This CDR3 is CASSLRGGTVYQPQHF. DNA of the CDR3: TGTGCCAGCAGTTTACGAGGGGGGACAGTATATCAGCCCCAGCATTTT.

The chain has TRBV28 and TRBJ2-1; TRBD1 aligns across 10 bases. CDR3 length equals 15 residues. Germline V CDR1 and CDR2: MDHEN, SYDVKM. V dropped 6 bases and J dropped 2; count of bases not matched to a gene: 4. The CDR3 sequence: CASRGQGTTYNEQFF. CDR3 in DNA: TGTGCCAGCAGGGGACAGGGGACTACCTACAATGAGCAGTTCTTC.

This clone was detected a few times. The CDR3 region has the DNA TGTGCCAGTAGTCCGCGAAAACCGGGACAGAACAATGAGCAGTTCTTC. Its translation is CASSPRKPGQNNEQFF. The chain carries TRBV19 and TRBJ2-1; 7 positions agree with TRBD1. J lost 5 bases, V lost 5 bases, and 12 bases had no gene match. This CDR3 comprises 16 residues. Germline V gene lookup returns CDR1 LNHDA and CDR2 SQIVND (reference sequence).

This chain joins TRBV19 and TRBJ1-2, with 9 nucleotides matching TRBD1. Trimming took 8 bases from V and 7 from J; bases not matched to a gene: 5. Germline CDR1 reads LNHDA; CDR2 reads SQIVND (reference sequence). The CDR3 length is 12 residues. CDR3 in DNA: TGTGCCAGTGCCACAGGGGGCAGTGGCTACACCTTC. It yields the protein CASATGGSGYTF. Drawing the rest from reference TRBV19 and TRBJ1-2, the complete variable domain is DGGITQSPKYLFRKEGQNVTLSCEQNLNHDAMYWYRQDPGQGLRLIYYSQIVNDFQKGDIAEGYSVSREKKESFPLTVTSAQKNPTAFYLCASATGGSGYTFGSGTRLTVV.

V gene TRBV11-2 combines with J gene TRBJ2-3; maybe TRBD2 (5 bases). V was cut by 4 bases and J by 0 bases, with 14 bases left in between. There are 16 residues in the CDR3. Germline values: CDR1 SGHAT, CDR2 FQNNGV. CDR3 protein: CASSSRRAFSTDTQYF. CDR3 nucleotide sequence: TGTGCCAGCAGCTCCAGGCGGGCTTTTAGCACAGATACGCAGTATTTT.

The chain employs TRBV9 and TRBJ2-7; TRBD1 agrees at 8 bases. CDR3 length: 14 amino acids. Germline CDR1 is SGDLS and CDR2 is YYNGEE. With V trimmed by 8 bases and J by 2 bases, 9 bases remained unmatched. The CDR3 region is CASSRGLGTYEQYF. The DNA for the CDR3 is TGTGCCAGTTCCAGGGGGCTCGGTACCTACGAGCAGTACTTC.